The clone carrying this T cell receptor (beta chain) was detected only once. The data were obtained in a study of CD8+CD57+ T cells in acquired aplastic anemia. As for the study in general: Sorted CD4+ and CD8+ cells yielded roughly 3.1 ug of DNA on average.

Per germline, CDR1 MGHRA and CDR2 YSYEKL. The CDR3 has 15 residues. J lost 4 bases, V lost 4 bases, and 5 bases had no gene match. TCR beta VDJ and CDR3 were profiled, and genomic DNA was the template. TCRdb analysed the reads with MiXCR anew, one entry per CDR3 protein. The profile covers some 200,000 distinct CDR3 sequences, with roughly 55% appearing a single time and 29% taken by the ten largest. The sequence derives from a human donor in good health. Sequenced input: sorted CD4+, CD8+, or CD8+CD57+ T cells (not recorded which) from PBMCs. The rearrangement links TRBV4-1 to TRBJ2-1; the match to TRBD1 covers 9 bases. The CDR3 DNA reads as TGCGCCAGCAGCCTTACGGACAGGGGATACAATGAGCAGTTCTTC. It specifies CASSLTDRGYNEQFF.